The 8 T cell receptor beta chains below come from one sample, sequenced in a study of long-term antiretroviral therapy in people with HIV. The assay used was immunoSEQ (version v3.0), run at survey level. Method: immunoSEQ multiplex PCR; TCRdb's copy keeps in-frame clones and lacks some. Among about 22,000 clones listed, about nine tenths were seen once. The starting material was unsorted PBMCs, obtained 1.8 years before starting antiretroviral therapy. All receptors derive from a woman aged 25 to 39 with HIV.

This sequence joins TRBV30 and TRBJ2-2, with D unresolved. This CDR3 has 13 residues. Deletions cut 4 bases from V and 4 bases from J, with 10 bases between. Per germline, CDR1 GTSNPN and CDR2 SVGIG (reference sequence). The CDR3 protein is CAWNWLGTGELFF. The CDR3 DNA sequence: TGTGCCTGGAACTGGCTTGGCACCGGGGAGCTGTTTTTT.

The chain uses TRBV2 and TRBJ1-3; weak D call: TRBD1 (6 bases). CDR3 size: 16 residues. CDR1 and CDR2 (germline): SNHLY, FYNNEI. V was clipped by 1 base and J by 2 bases, with 12 bases between them. CDR3 DNA: TGTGCCAGCAGTGAAGACAGGGCTGATGCTGGAAACACCATATATTTT. It specifies CASSEDRADAGNTIYF.

The chain recombines TRBV5-1 with TRBJ1-3; no clear D gene. There are 16 residues in the CDR3. Between the trimmed V and J ends, which lost 0 bases and 0 bases, there was a span of 10 bases. In germline, CDR1 is SGHRS, CDR2 YFSETQ. CDR3 loop: CASSLVATGSGNTIYF. CDR3 coding DNA: TGCGCCAGCAGCTTGGTAGCCACCGGCTCTGGAAACACCATATATTTT.

The chain recombines TRBV27 with TRBJ2-5, with D possibly matching TRBD2 (6 bases). Germline values: CDR1 MNHEY, CDR2 SMNVEV (reference sequence). The V gene lost 2 bases and the J gene lost 5 bases, with 18 bases spanning the gap. This CDR3 contains 16 residues. CDR3 sequence reads: CASSLTALATRETQYF. In nucleotides, the CDR3 is TGTGCCAGCAGTTTAACAGCTCTAGCGACTAGGGAGACCCAGTACTTC.

The CDR3 coding sequence is TGTGCCAGCAGCTTAGGAGGGGTCAGCGATGGCTACACCTTC. This codes for CASSLGGVSDGYTF. The rearrangement links TRBV7-8 to TRBJ1-2, with D tentatively TRBD1 (5 bases). CDR3 length equals 14 residues. Trimming pared 1 base from V and 6 bases from J, leaving 12 bases between. The germline gives CDR1 SGHVS, CDR2 FQNEAQ.

The rearrangement joins TRBV5-1 to TRBJ2-2, with 7 bases identical to TRBD1. Germline lookup yields CDR1 SGHRS and CDR2 YFSETQ. CDR3 length: 16 residues. V shed 4 bases and J 4 bases; nucleotides not matched to a gene: 10. CDR3 DNA: TGCGCCAGCAGCCCCCGGGACAGCTCTATCACCGGGGAGCTGTTTTTT. Encoded protein: CASSPRDSSITGELFF.

The chain carries TRBV5-6 and TRBJ1-2, with D possibly matching TRBD1 (6 bases). CDR1 SGHDT and CDR2 YYEEEE come from the germline V gene. This CDR3 is built from 13 residues. V lost 4 bases and J lost 2, with 9 bases in between. The CDR3 DNA sequence: TGTGCCAGCAGCGGTACAGGGAACTATGGCTACACCTTC. As protein: CASSGTGNYGYTF.

V is TRBV12-5 and J is TRBJ1-4, with D perhaps matching TRBD1 (6 bases). This CDR3 has 13 amino acids. Germline V gene sequence: CDR1 LGHNT, CDR2 FRNRAP. V gave up 5 bases and J gave up 7 bases, with 11 bases separating them. The CDR3 sequence: CASGTGISEKLFF. The CDR3 nucleotides read TGTGCTAGTGGTACAGGGATTAGTGAAAAACTGTTTTTT.